What follows are 30 T cell receptor beta chains derived from one specimen sequenced in a study of T cell responses to AZD1222 COVID-19 vaccine. Measured with immunoSEQ multiplex PCR; TCRdb has only the in-frame clones, and not every one. The sample lists roughly 140,000 clones, 85% to 95% occurring once. The sample consisted of peripheral blood, taken 28 days after the second AZD1222 dose. These receptors originate from an adult who received the AZD1222 COVID-19 vaccine.

This chain links TRBV7-3 with TRBJ1-3, with 7 bases identical to TRBD1. After removal of 4 bases from V and 3 bases from J, the junction contained 9 bases not matched to a gene. This CDR3 is built from 16 residues. The germline CDR1 and CDR2 sequences are SGHTA and FQGTGA. In nucleotides, the CDR3 is TGTGCCAGCAGCTCGTCAGGAACAGGGGTTGGAAACACCATATATTTT. It specifies CASSSSGTGVGNTIYF.

The chain carries TRBV6-5 and TRBJ1-2; D gene uncertain. This CDR3 has 13 amino acids. Deletions cut 11 bases from V and 4 bases from J, with 17 bases between. Germline assignment: CDR1 MNHEY and CDR2 SVGAGI. CDR3 nucleotide sequence: TGTGCCGCTGTTGGCTGGCGCAGCTATGGCTACACCTTC. Its protein is CAAVGWRSYGYTF.

V and J are TRBV19 and TRBJ2-7; a possible D gene is TRBD1 (5 bases). Trimming took 1 base from V and 3 from J, leaving 10 bases between them. CDR1 is LNHDA and CDR2 is SQIVND in the germline V gene (reference sequence). This CDR3 comprises 14 residues. The CDR3 coding sequence is TGTGCCAGTAGTATAGGCGCAGGGTTCTACGAGCAGTACTTC. Translation: CASSIGAGFYEQYF.

The V and J genes are TRBV6-5 and TRBJ1-2; 7 nucleotides agree with TRBD1. The germline gives CDR1 MNHEY, CDR2 SVGAGI. V was clipped by 2 bases and J by 5 bases; unmatched bases: 5. The CDR3 spans 14 residues. The CDR3 region is CASSYKGTAYGYTF. The DNA of the CDR3 is TGTGCCAGCAGTTACAAGGGGACAGCGTATGGCTACACCTTC.

The chain links TRBV18 to TRBJ1-6, with TRBD1 as a possible D gene (5 bases). V was cut by 6 bases and J by 7 bases, with 13 bases left in between. Germline values: CDR1 KGHSH, CDR2 LQKENI. This CDR3 region has 14 residues. CDR3 residues: CASSGASSNSPLHF. Here the CDR3 DNA reads TGTGCCAGCTCCGGGGCAAGCAGCAATTCACCCCTCCACTTT.

The chain is built from TRBV12-3 or TRBV12-4 and TRBJ1-1, with a possible D match to TRBD1 (6 bases). The CDR3 length is 10 residues. V lost 8 bases and J lost 5, with 6 bases in between. The CDR3 coding sequence is TGTGCCAGCCAGGGGACTGAAGCTTTCTTT. Protein product: CASQGTEAFF.

The CDR3 reads CASGVSGTLNYGYTF. The CDR3 region has the DNA TGTGCTAGTGGCGTTTCAGGGACTTTAAACTATGGCTACACCTTC. The chain joins TRBV12-5 to TRBJ1-2, with D possibly TRBD1 on 5 matching bases. Deletions cut 6 bases from V and 2 bases from J, with 16 bases between. The germline V gene has CDR1 LGHNT and CDR2 FRNRAP. The length of the CDR3 is 15 residues. Full variable domain (remainder filled in from reference TRBV12-5 and TRBJ1-2): DARVTQTPRHKVTEMGQEVTMRCQPILGHNTVFWYRQTMMQGLELLAYFRNRAPLDDSGMPKDRFSAEMPDATLATLKIQPSEPRDSAVYFCASGVSGTLNYGYTFGSGTRLTVV.

V gene TRBV6-5 combines with J gene TRBJ2-5, with D tentatively TRBD1 (6 bases). With 6 bases removed from V and 7 bases from J, the gap between germline ends came to 18 bases. The CDR3 has 14 amino acids. Germline CDR1 MNHEY, CDR2 SVGAGI. The CDR3 DNA reads TGTGCCAGCAGACCTGGACAGTGGCAGGGGACCCAGTACTTC. Protein sequence: CASRPGQWQGTQYF.

The chain uses TRBV7-9 and TRBJ2-7; 15 bases match TRBD2. Germline V gene lookup returns CDR1 SEHNR and CDR2 FQNEAQ (reference sequence). Losses at the gene ends were 4 bases for V and 2 bases for J; bases not matched to a gene: 6. There are 17 residues in the CDR3. This CDR3 is CASSSPGLAGGTYEQYF. The CDR3 nucleotides are TGTGCCAGCAGCTCCCCGGGACTAGCGGGAGGTACCTACGAGCAGTACTTC.

This chain links TRBV19 with TRBJ2-2; maybe TRBD1 (5 bases). CDR3 length equals 14 residues. Germline V gene data show CDR1 as LNHDA and CDR2 as SQIVND (reference sequence). V was trimmed by 3 bases and J by 6 bases, leaving 11 bases between them. CDR3 coding DNA: TGTGCCAGTAGTATTGTCGCAGGGTCCGGGGAGCTGTTTTTT. It encodes CASSIVAGSGELFF.

This clone has just one count. This chain connects TRBV6-2 or TRBV6-3 to TRBJ2-2, with 8 bases lining up with TRBD1. The CDR3 contains 17 residues. In germline, CDR1 is MNHEY, CDR2 SVGEGT. J was trimmed by 1 base and V by 2 bases; bases with no gene match: 6. CDR3 in amino acids: CASSYHRGDLNTGELFF. The CDR3 nucleotides read TGTGCCAGCAGTTACCACAGGGGGGACTTGAACACCGGGGAGCTGTTTTTT.

This rearrangement joins TRBV6-5 to TRBJ1-3, with 7 bases matching TRBD1. Germline CDR1 is MNHEY and CDR2 is SVGAGI. The CDR3 covers 15 residues. Trimming at V came to 6 bases and at J to 0 bases, leaving 5 bases not matched to a gene. CDR3 sequence: CASRRGPSSGNTIYF. Written as DNA, the CDR3 is TGTGCCAGCAGGAGGGGGCCCTCCTCTGGAAACACCATATATTTT.

V and J are TRBV5-5 and TRBJ1-2, with unresolved D. The CDR3 has 14 amino acids. V was trimmed by 4 bases and J by 4 bases, leaving 14 bases between them. Germline lookup yields CDR1 SGHKS and CDR2 YYEKEE (reference sequence). CDR3 region: CASSLQGQAYGYTF. The CDR3 coding sequence is TGTGCCAGCAGCCTGCAAGGTCAAGCCTATGGCTACACCTTC. Supplemented by reference TRBV5-5 and TRBJ1-2, the full variable domain reads DAGVTQSPTHLIKTRGQQVTLRCSPISGHKSVSWYQQVLGQGPQFIFQYYEKEERGRGNFPDRFSARQFPNYSSELNVNALLLGDSALYLCASSLQGQAYGYTFGSGTRLTVV.

This clone was seen a handful of times. The chain is built from TRBV11-2 and TRBJ2-5; TRBD1 matches 9 bases. The CDR3 is 15 residues long. J gave up 2 bases and V 2 bases, and 3 bases lay outside the gene matches. CDR1 and CDR2 (germline): SGHAT, FQNNGV. CDR3 sequence (DNA): TGTGCCAGCAGCTTATCGACAGGGGGTCAAGAGACCCAGTACTTC. It specifies CASSLSTGGQETQYF.

This clone was observed a single time. The same CDR3 arises from other DNA sequences in this sample as well. The CDR3 nucleotides are TGTGCCACCAGTGATTTGACCGGGGAGCTGTTTTTT. Translated, it gives CATSDLTGELFF. The chain uses TRBV24-1 and TRBJ2-2; D is ambiguous. The CDR3 has 12 residues. Germline CDR1 is KGHDR and CDR2 is SFDVKD. Trimming shortened V by 0 bases and J by 5 bases, and 0 bases separated the two germline ends.

The genes are TRBV29-1 and TRBJ2-5, with 14 nucleotides matching TRBD2. The CDR3 consists of 15 residues. Germline V gene sequence: CDR1 SQVTM, CDR2 ANQGSEA. The trim removed 4 bases at V and 2 bases at J, leaving 3 bases unmatched. CDR3 in DNA: TGCAGCGTTGCCCGACTAGCGGGAGGGCAAGAGACCCAGTACTTC. This codes for CSVARLAGGQETQYF.

The V call is TRBV19, the J call TRBJ2-2; D call uncertain. The CDR3 runs to 14 residues. Per germline, CDR1 LNHDA and CDR2 SQIVND (reference sequence). Trimming left V 3 bases short and J 7 bases short, with 12 bases between. CDR3: CASSILGYGGELFF. CDR3 DNA sequence: TGTGCCAGTAGTATCCTGGGGTACGGCGGGGAGCTGTTTTTT.

CDR3 region: CASSPAGAPYEQYV. The CDR3 coding sequence is TGTGCCAGCAGCCCAGCAGGGGCGCCCTACGAGCAGTACGTC. The V call is TRBV11-1, the J call TRBJ2-7; possibly TRBD1 for D (6 bases). Germline V gene data show CDR1 as SGHAT and CDR2 as FQDESV (reference sequence). The CDR3 length is 14 residues. The V gene lost 5 bases and the J gene lost 2 bases, with 13 bases spanning the gap.

The rearrangement links TRBV14 to TRBJ2-5; TRBD1 matches at 7 bases. This CDR3 has 14 amino acids. CDR1 SGHDN and CDR2 FVKESK come from the germline V gene. V was clipped by 8 bases and J by 0 bases; unmatched bases: 6. The CDR3 DNA reads as TGTGCCAGCGCCCCCAGGGGGAACCAAGAGACCCAGTACTTC. Translating it yields CASAPRGNQETQYF. The whole variable domain, filled in from reference TRBV14 and TRBJ2-5, reads EAGVTQFPSHSVIEKGQTVTLRCDPISGHDNLYWYRRVMGKEIKFLLHFVKESKQDESGMPNNRFLAERTGGTYSTLKVQPAELEDSGVYFCASAPRGNQETQYFGPGTRLLVL.

The V call is TRBV19, the J call TRBJ1-1; 9 positions agree with TRBD1. V lost 6 bases to trimming and J lost 5 bases; unmatched junction nucleotides: 13. The CDR3 is 16 residues long. The germline gives CDR1 LNHDA, CDR2 SQIVND (reference sequence). The CDR3 here is CASSTNFGQGRTEAFF. The CDR3 coding sequence is TGTGCCAGTAGCACTAATTTCGGACAGGGGCGGACTGAAGCTTTCTTT.

The chain uses TRBV28 and TRBJ2-7; 10 bases are shared with TRBD1. The length of the CDR3 is 15 residues. The germline CDR1 and CDR2 sequences are MDHEN and SYDVKM. Trimming cost V 6 bases and J 7 bases; bases outside gene matches: 12. CDR3: CASSLGGTGAREQYF. DNA of the CDR3: TGTGCCAGCAGCCTCGGTGGGACAGGGGCGCGGGAGCAGTACTTC.

The V call is TRBV9, the J call TRBJ1-6, with TRBD1 matching over 8 bases. CDR3 length equals 18 residues. The junction had 13 bases not matched to a gene; V was cut back by 1 base and J by 7 bases. Germline V gives CDR1 SGDLS, CDR2 YYNGEE. In nucleotides, the CDR3 is TGTGCCAGCAGCGTAACCGGACAGGGCCCGTCGAGGAATTCACCCCTCCACTTT. Amino acid sequence: CASSVTGQGPSRNSPLHF.

This chain connects TRBV28 to TRBJ1-1; possibly TRBD1 for D (6 bases). Germline CDR1 and CDR2: MDHEN and SYDVKM. V was clipped by 5 bases and J by 1 base, with 17 bases between them. There are 16 residues in the CDR3. The CDR3 region has the DNA TGTGCCAGCAGTCCCCTCAGGGGATCGAGGAACACTGAAGCTTTCTTT. It specifies CASSPLRGSRNTEAFF.

On this clone: One end of the junction is discordant with germline, which a read error may explain. This sequence joins TRBV2 and TRBJ1-1; D remains ambiguous. Germline assignment: CDR1 SNHLY and CDR2 FYNNEI. The CDR3 sequence is 14 residues long. The CDR3 bases are TGTGCCAGCAGTCCGGCAGATATGAACATTGAAGCTTTCTTT. Its protein product is CASSPADMNIEAFF.

The chain has TRBV5-8 and TRBJ2-4, with 8 bases aligning to TRBD1. The V segment lost 4 bases and the J segment 7 bases; nucleotides outside the gene matches: 7. Germline CDR1 is SGHTS and CDR2 is YDEGEE. CDR3 length equals 14 residues. CDR3 DNA sequence: TGTGCCAGCAGCAAGGGACAGGAACTTAACATTCAGTACTTC. Translating gives CASSKGQELNIQYF.

This chain links TRBV7-2 with TRBJ2-1; D might be TRBD2 (6 bases). V lost 4 bases and J 8 bases, leaving 6 bases between the germline ends. In germline, CDR1 is SGHTA, CDR2 FQGNSA. CDR3 length: 11 residues. CDR3 in amino acids: CASSWGDEQFF. DNA for the CDR3: TGTGCCAGCAGCTGGGGGGATGAGCAGTTCTTC.

Concerning this clone itself: The same CDR3 arises from other DNA sequences in this sample as well. The V and J genes are TRBV12-3 or TRBV12-4 and TRBJ2-1, with TRBD1 matching 9 bases. V lost 6 bases and J lost 7; bases outside the gene matches: 4. The CDR3 extends over 13 amino acids. DNA of the CDR3: TGTGCCAGCAGAGGGACAGGGCTAAATGAGCAGTTCTTC. This translates into CASRGTGLNEQFF.

V usage is TRBV5-4 and J usage is TRBJ2-3; 8 bases fit TRBD1. Germline CDR1 SGHNT, CDR2 YYREEE (reference sequence). There are 13 residues in the CDR3. Unmatched junction bases numbered 7, after V lost 7 bases and J lost 6 bases. Written as DNA, the CDR3 is TGTGCCAGCTCTAGCCAGGGGGCGGATACGCAGTATTTT. This encodes CASSSQGADTQYF.

To note about this clone: This sample includes further DNA sequences coding for the same CDR3. This sequence joins TRBV11-2 and TRBJ1-6; no firm D call. This CDR3 comprises 12 residues. Germline lookup yields CDR1 SGHAT and CDR2 FQNNGV. V lost 0 bases to trimming and J lost 7 bases, with 1 base between them. CDR3 loop: CASSLDNSPLHF. The CDR3 DNA is TGTGCCAGCAGCTTAGACAATTCACCCCTCCACTTT.

This clone occurred once. The rearrangement joins TRBV14 to TRBJ2-1; 10 nucleotides agree with TRBD2. The germline V gene encodes CDR1 SGHDN and CDR2 FVKESK. The V gene end was trimmed by 2 bases and the J gene end by 4 bases; junction bases not matched to a gene: 5. This CDR3 is 16 amino acids long. CDR3 nucleotides: TGTGCCAGCAGCCAAACACTAGCGGGGTTTTACAATGAGCAGTTCTTC. Translated: CASSQTLAGFYNEQFF.